A single sample gave rise to the 19 T cell receptor beta chains below, sequenced in a study of blood T cell repertoires in COVID-19. TCRdb's table, derived via immunoSEQ multiplex PCR, lists solely in-frame clones and lacks some. The sample carries about 160,000 clones, more than 75% recorded once. Sequencing was carried out using peripheral blood. The receptors derive from an elderly man with acute or convalescent COVID-19.

The V call is TRBV14, the J call TRBJ1-2; D gene ambiguous. Deletions cut 6 bases from V and 4 bases from J, with 12 bases between. Germline V gene sequence: CDR1 SGHDN, CDR2 FVKESK. The CDR3 extends over 13 amino acids. The CDR3 loop reads CASSQLRSYGYTF. In DNA, the CDR3 is TGTGCCAGCAGTCAACTACGGAGCTATGGCTACACCTTC.

The CDR3 reads CASSFSGFDEKLFF. For the CDR3, the DNA is TGTGCCAGCAGTTTTTCGGGGTTTGATGAAAAACTGTTTTTT. This chain connects TRBV28 to TRBJ1-4, with D hard to call. The V gene's germline CDR1 is MDHEN and CDR2 SYDVKM. Trimming stripped 3 bases from V and 6 bases from J, with 11 bases between. This CDR3 is built from 14 residues.

This chain connects TRBV5-1 to TRBJ2-1; 10 positions agree with TRBD1. CDR1 and CDR2 from the germline V gene are SGHRS and YFSETQ. Germline trimming cut 2 bases from V and 4 bases from J; bases unmatched to any gene: 3. The CDR3 consists of 15 residues. CDR3 in DNA: TGCGCCAGCAGCTTCCGGACAGGGGGATACAATGAGCAGTTCTTC. As protein: CASSFRTGGYNEQFF.

The chain links TRBV18 to TRBJ2-7; 8 bases fit TRBD2. V dropped 3 bases and J dropped 5; count of bases not matched to a gene: 3. The CDR3 runs to 13 residues. Germline loops: CDR1 KGHSH, CDR2 LQKENI. The CDR3 is CASSPSGKNEQYF. Written as DNA, the CDR3 is TGTGCCAGCTCACCTAGCGGGAAAAACGAGCAGTACTTC. Looking up the rest from reference TRBV18 and TRBJ2-7 gives the full variable domain: NAGVMQNPRHLVRRRGQEARLRCSPMKGHSHVYWYRQLPEEGLKFMVYLQKENIIDESGMPKERFSAEFPKEGPSILRIQQVVRGDSAAYFCASSPSGKNEQYFGPGTRLTVT.

The chain links TRBV6-5 to TRBJ1-5, with D uncertain. Germline CDR1 MNHEY, CDR2 SVGAGI. The V end was cut by 5 bases, the J end by 2 bases, with 13 bases between. The CDR3 contains 15 residues. CDR3 bases: TGTGCCAGCAGTCAAAAGGCGGCAGGCAATCAGCCCCAGCATTTT. Protein: CASSQKAAGNQPQHF.

The V call is TRBV6-2 or TRBV6-3, the J call TRBJ2-5, with TRBD2 matching 13 bases. This CDR3 region has 16 residues. CDR1 is MNHEY and CDR2 is SVGEGT in the germline V gene. J lost 4 bases, V lost 4 bases, and 6 bases had no gene match. The CDR3 coding sequence is TGTGCCAGCAGTTCCCGACTAGCGGGGGGTACAGAGACCCAGTACTTC. Translated: CASSSRLAGGTETQYF.

The V call is TRBV6-5, the J call TRBJ1-4; D remains unclear. V lost 3 bases and J lost 6, with 14 bases in between. The CDR3 consists of 15 residues. The germline V gene has CDR1 MNHEY and CDR2 SVGAGI. CDR3 loop: CASSYSTAEYEKLFF. The CDR3 DNA reads TGTGCCAGCAGTTATAGTACAGCGGAGTATGAAAAACTGTTTTTT.

The rearrangement uses TRBV19 and TRBJ2-7, with D hard to call. V was clipped by 5 bases and J by 0 bases, with 8 bases between them. The CDR3 runs to 13 residues. Per germline, CDR1 LNHDA and CDR2 SQIVND (reference sequence). The CDR3 reads CASSENPSYEQYF. The CDR3 DNA follows: TGTGCCAGTAGTGAGAATCCCTCCTACGAGCAGTACTTC.

The chain recombines TRBV19 with TRBJ1-5; D perhaps matches TRBD1 (6 bases). CDR3 length: 15 residues. V lost 6 bases to trimming and J lost 4 bases, with 16 bases between them. CDR1 is LNHDA and CDR2 is SQIVND in the germline V gene (reference sequence). The CDR3 region has the DNA TGTGCCAGTAGCCTTGACAGGATAAGGAATCAGCCCCAGCATTTT. Its protein is CASSLDRIRNQPQHF.

The genes are TRBV13 and TRBJ2-1; 13 bases match TRBD2. The CDR3 is 15 residues long. Trimming removed 5 bases from V and 5 bases from J; junction bases left unmatched: 3. CDR1 and CDR2 from the germline V gene are PRHDT and FYEKMQ (reference sequence). CDR3 sequence reads: CASSQGLAGDNEQFF. Written as DNA, the CDR3 is TGTGCCAGCAGCCAAGGACTAGCGGGGGACAATGAGCAGTTCTTC. Supplemented by reference TRBV13 and TRBJ2-1, the full variable domain reads AAGVIQSPRHLIKEKRETATLKCYPIPRHDTVYWYQQGPGQDPQFLISFYEKMQSDKGSIPDRFSAQQFSDYHSELNMSSLELGDSALYFCASSQGLAGDNEQFFGPGTRLTVL.

The chain joins TRBV10-2 to TRBJ1-1, with D perhaps matching TRBD1 (5 bases). The CDR3 is 12 residues long. Trimming cost V 6 bases and J 2 bases, with 7 bases left between them. Germline V CDR1 and CDR2: WSHSY, SAAADI. The CDR3: CASSRENTEAFF. The CDR3 DNA is TGCGCCAGCAGCAGGGAAAACACTGAAGCTTTCTTT.

The chain has TRBV5-1 and TRBJ2-1; TRBD2 might be the D (6 bases). CDR1 is SGHRS, CDR2 YFSETQ, per germline. CDR3 length equals 16 residues. V lost 7 bases, J lost 1 base, and 18 bases lay in between. The CDR3 region is CASEGSGTGSYNEQFF. CDR3 nucleotide sequence: TGCGCCAGCGAGGGTTCCGGGACTGGATCCTACAATGAGCAGTTCTTC.

This clone appeared once. V usage is TRBV5-4 and J usage is TRBJ2-7; D might be TRBD1 (5 bases). There are 13 residues in the CDR3. CDR1 SGHNT and CDR2 YYREEE come from the germline V gene (reference sequence). Trimming left V 3 bases short and J 3 bases short, with 10 bases between. In DNA, the CDR3 is TGTGCCAGCAGCTCGGACAATTTCTACGAGCAGTACTTC. This gives the protein CASSSDNFYEQYF.

This clone was detected only once. The J gene is TRBJ2-1, the V gene TRBV6-2 or TRBV6-3; 9 bases fit TRBD2. V was pared by 5 bases and J by 1 base, with 6 bases of the junction left unmatched. The CDR3 sequence is 16 residues long. Germline lookup yields CDR1 MNHEY and CDR2 SVGEGT. CDR3 protein: CASSQLAGASYNEQFF. The DNA of the CDR3 is TGTGCCAGCAGTCAGTTAGCGGGAGCGTCCTACAATGAGCAGTTCTTC.

The chain couples TRBV4-2 to TRBJ2-1; no clear D gene. Germline V gives CDR1 LGHNA, CDR2 YNFKEQ. This CDR3 has 16 amino acids. The V gene lost 4 bases and the J gene lost 0 bases, with 13 bases spanning the gap. CDR3 protein: CASSPKVASSYNEQFF. The CDR3 DNA follows: TGTGCCAGCAGCCCAAAGGTGGCTAGCTCCTACAATGAGCAGTTCTTC.

The genes are TRBV28 and TRBJ1-2, with 7 bases fitting TRBD1. Trimming cost V 10 bases and J 5 bases; bases outside gene matches: 7. Germline CDR1 reads MDHEN; CDR2 reads SYDVKM. This CDR3 contains 12 residues. The CDR3 DNA sequence: TGTGCCATCGGGACAGAGACTTATGGCTACACCTTC. This encodes CAIGTETYGYTF.

This sequence joins TRBV5-1 and TRBJ1-1; 8 bases fit TRBD1. The germline CDR1 and CDR2 sequences are SGHRS and YFSETQ. Trimming cost V 1 base and J 2 bases; bases outside gene matches: 13. CDR3 size: 18 residues. The CDR3 sequence: CASSLSGGQALGNTEAFF. The CDR3 DNA reads TGCGCCAGCAGCTTGTCAGGGGGACAGGCATTAGGTAACACTGAAGCTTTCTTT. The variable domain in full, completed from reference TRBV5-1 and TRBJ1-1, reads KAGVTQTPRYLIKTRGQQVTLSCSPISGHRSVSWYQQTPGQGLQFLFEYFSETQRNKGNFPGRFSGRQFSNSRSEMNVSTLELGDSALYLCASSLSGGQALGNTEAFFGQGTRLTVV.

The chain joins TRBV5-5 to TRBJ1-1, with 7 bases aligning to TRBD1. Germline values: CDR1 SGHKS, CDR2 YYEKEE (reference sequence). Trimming at V came to 3 bases and at J to 8 bases, leaving 10 bases not matched to a gene. This CDR3 region has 14 residues. The CDR3 reads CASSSLPGQLEAFF. The CDR3, as DNA: TGTGCCAGCAGCTCCCTCCCGGGACAGTTAGAAGCTTTCTTT.

The chain is built from TRBV6-5 and TRBJ1-5; TRBD1 is a possible D gene (6 bases). With 5 bases removed from V and 7 bases from J, the gap between germline ends came to 15 bases. Germline CDR1 and CDR2: MNHEY and SVGAGI. CDR3 length: 14 residues. CDR3 sequence: CASSPPGGGQPQHF. The CDR3 region has the DNA TGTGCCAGCAGTCCCCCTGGCGGGGGCCAGCCCCAGCATTTT.